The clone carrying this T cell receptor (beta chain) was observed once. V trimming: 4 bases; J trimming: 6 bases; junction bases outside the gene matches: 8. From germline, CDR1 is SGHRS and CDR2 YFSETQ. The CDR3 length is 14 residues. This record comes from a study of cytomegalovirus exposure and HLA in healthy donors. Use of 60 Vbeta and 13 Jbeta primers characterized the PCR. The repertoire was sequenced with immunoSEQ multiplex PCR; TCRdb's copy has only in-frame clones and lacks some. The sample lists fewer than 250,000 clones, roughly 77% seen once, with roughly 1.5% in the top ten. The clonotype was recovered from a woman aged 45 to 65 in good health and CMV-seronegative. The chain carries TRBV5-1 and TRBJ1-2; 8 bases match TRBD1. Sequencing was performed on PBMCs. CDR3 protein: CASSPDRGGDGYTF. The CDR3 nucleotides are TGCGCCAGCAGCCCCGACAGGGGAGGGGATGGCTACACCTTC.